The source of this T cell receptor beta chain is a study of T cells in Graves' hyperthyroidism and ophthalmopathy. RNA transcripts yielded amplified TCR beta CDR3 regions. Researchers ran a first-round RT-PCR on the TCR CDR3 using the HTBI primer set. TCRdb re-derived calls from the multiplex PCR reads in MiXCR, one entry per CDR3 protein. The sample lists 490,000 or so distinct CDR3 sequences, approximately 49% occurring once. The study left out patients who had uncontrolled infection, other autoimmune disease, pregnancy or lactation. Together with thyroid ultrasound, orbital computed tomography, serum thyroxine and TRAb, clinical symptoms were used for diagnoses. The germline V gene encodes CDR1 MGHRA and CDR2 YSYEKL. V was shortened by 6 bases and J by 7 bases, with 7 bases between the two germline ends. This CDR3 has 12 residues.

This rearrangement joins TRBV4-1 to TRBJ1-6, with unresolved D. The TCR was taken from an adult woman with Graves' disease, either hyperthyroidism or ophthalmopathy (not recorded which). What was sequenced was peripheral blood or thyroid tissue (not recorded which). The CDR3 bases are TGCGCCAGCAGGTCAGAGAATTCACCCCTCCACTTT. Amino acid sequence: CASRSENSPLHF.